This TCR beta chain was found in a study of T cells after yellow fever vaccination. This clonotype was seen repeatedly, ten times or more. V lost 4 bases to trimming and J lost 4 bases, with 10 bases between them. The CDR3 has 13 amino acids. CDR1 is SGHRS, CDR2 YFSETQ, per germline. TCRdb reprocessed the 5' RACE reads with MiXCR, giving one entry per CDR3 protein. The table shows about 240,000 distinct CDR3 sequences, with about 3.7% occurring only once. The starting material was PBMCs, obtained 15 days after the yellow fever booster vaccination. This clonotype was obtained from a man aged 18-30 years who received the YFV17D yellow fever vaccine. V gene TRBV5-1 combines with J gene TRBJ2-3, with unresolved D. CDR3: CASSGESADTQYF. CDR3 nucleotide sequence: TGCGCCAGCAGCGGGGAAAGCGCAGATACGCAGTATTTT.